The next 14 T cell receptor beta chains were all read from a single sample in a study of a mutant IDH1 vaccine in newly diagnosed glioma. Profiling relied on immunoSEQ multiplex PCR, and the TCRdb table lists in-frame clones only, not all of them. The sample records 58,000 or so clones, roughly four fifths being singletons. Sample time point: week 47, end of study. Every single dose of the vaccine, 300 ug of mutant IDH1 20-mer peptide, came with topical imiquimod. For these receptors, no antigen is known. The source was PBMCs, collected from a glioma patient whose treatment included an IDH1 peptide vaccine. All receptors derive from a woman in her 50s with glioma.

The chain employs TRBV19 and TRBJ2-5; 7 bases fit TRBD1. Germline V gene lookup returns CDR1 LNHDA and CDR2 SQIVND (reference sequence). V shed 5 bases, J shed 5 bases, and the junction held 8 bases outside the gene matches. CDR3 size: 14 residues. Written as DNA, the CDR3 is TGTGCCAGTAGTCGACAGGGCGAGGTGGAGACCCAGTACTTC. Protein: CASSRQGEVETQYF.

V usage is TRBV30 and J usage is TRBJ1-6; D gene uncertain. The V and J ends lost 1 base and 5 bases respectively, with 12 bases between them. Looked up from germline, CDR1 is GTSNPN and CDR2 is SVGIG (reference sequence). The CDR3 spans 15 residues. The CDR3 sequence is CAWSDTRLDNSPLHF. CDR3 nucleotide sequence: TGTGCCTGGAGTGATACAAGGCTTGATAATTCACCCCTCCACTTT.

The V and J genes are TRBV5-4 and TRBJ2-7; D perhaps matches TRBD2 (7 bases). There are 14 residues in the CDR3. The V end lost 3 bases, the J end lost 0 bases, and 10 bases lay between the germline ends. CDR1 is SGHNT, CDR2 YYREEE, per germline (reference sequence). The chain's CDR3 is CASSWGGSSYEQYF. CDR3 in DNA: TGTGCCAGCAGCTGGGGGGGCAGCTCCTACGAGCAGTACTTC.

V and J are TRBV21-1 and TRBJ2-3; the DNA was not used to check the table's D call, TRBD1. TRBV21-1 is flagged as a pseudogene. The CDR3 is made up of 19 amino acids. The CDR3 sequence is CANAAQGQPTSSSTDTQYF. CDR3 coding DNA: TGTGCCAACGCGGCTCAGGGACAGCCTACAAGTTCTAGCACAGATACGCAGTATTTT.

The rearrangement joins TRBV28 to TRBJ2-5, with TRBD2 identical over 10 bases. Trimming at V came to 7 bases and at J to 5 bases, leaving 16 bases not matched to a gene. CDR1 MDHEN and CDR2 SYDVKM come from the germline V gene. The CDR3 consists of 17 residues. The CDR3 bases are TGTGCCAGCAAAGGGTGGCTAGCGGGGGCTAGGAAGGAGACCCAGTACTTC. Residues: CASKGWLAGARKETQYF.

The rearrangement joins TRBV7-2 to TRBJ2-1; tentative D call: TRBD1 (6 bases). CDR3 length: 14 amino acids. Trimming removed 5 bases from V and 9 bases from J, with 17 bases in between. Germline CDR1 is SGHTA and CDR2 is FQGNSA. CDR3 loop: CASSTILQGGEQFF. The DNA for the CDR3 is TGTGCCAGCAGCACTATCCTACAGGGCGGTGAGCAGTTCTTC.

The gene calls are TRBV4-2 and TRBJ2-3; TRBD2 matches 8 bases. CDR1 LGHNA and CDR2 YNFKEQ come from the germline V gene. The CDR3 is 17 amino acids. The V gene end was trimmed by 1 base and the J gene end by 6 bases; junction bases not matched to a gene: 12. CDR3 in DNA: TGTGCCAGCAGCCAAGGGCGGGCTAGCGGGCGGACGGATACGCAGTATTTT. It specifies CASSQGRASGRTDTQYF.

The chain is built from TRBV6-5 and TRBJ1-5, with D unclear. V was trimmed by 0 bases and J by 4 bases, leaving 4 bases between them. The germline V gene encodes CDR1 MNHEY and CDR2 SVGAGI. The CDR3 is 13 residues long. The CDR3 nucleotides are TGTGCCAGCAGTTACTCGAATAATCAGCCCCAGCATTTT. This encodes CASSYSNNQPQHF.

V usage is TRBV2 and J usage is TRBJ2-4; no clear D gene. Trimming removed 0 bases from V and 3 bases from J, with 15 bases in between. Germline values: CDR1 SNHLY, CDR2 FYNNEI. The CDR3 consists of 17 residues. The CDR3 nucleotides read TGTGCCAGCAGTGAAGCGGCGGAGAGGCTGAACAAAAACATTCAGTACTTC. It translates to CASSEAAERLNKNIQYF.

The chain combines TRBV2 with TRBJ2-7; D might be TRBD1 (5 bases). This CDR3 is built from 12 residues. V shed 8 bases and J shed 2 bases, with 10 bases lying between them. The germline gives CDR1 SNHLY, CDR2 FYNNEI. For the CDR3, the DNA is TGTGCCAGCTTGGAAGGGGCCTACGAGCAGTACTTC. It encodes CASLEGAYEQYF.

V usage is TRBV9 and J usage is TRBJ1-1; 8 bases line up with TRBD1. Trimming cost V 2 bases and J 1 base; bases outside gene matches: 1. The CDR3 consists of 14 residues. Germline V gene data show CDR1 as SGDLS and CDR2 as YYNGEE. The DNA for the CDR3 is TGTGCCAGCAGCGTTGGACAGGGGAACACTGAAGCTTTCTTT. Translation gives CASSVGQGNTEAFF. The variable domain in full, completed from reference TRBV9 and TRBJ1-1, reads DSGVTQTPKHLITATGQRVTLRCSPRSGDLSVYWYQQSLDQGLQFLIQYYNGEERAKGNILERFSAQQFPDLHSELNLSSLELGDSALYFCASSVGQGNTEAFFGQGTRLTVV.

This clone was recorded once. This CDR3 reads CASSRGRDRWELFF. CDR3 bases: TGTGCCAGCAGCCGCGGCAGGGACCGATGGGAGCTGTTTTTT. V gene TRBV5-6 combines with J gene TRBJ2-2; D may correspond to TRBD1 or TRBD2 (5 bases each). The CDR3 runs 14 residues. V lost 4 bases and J lost 9, with 16 bases in between. Germline V gives CDR1 SGHDT, CDR2 YYEEEE.

The chain has TRBV19 and TRBJ1-1; D possibly corresponds to TRBD1 (5 bases). Germline lookup yields CDR1 LNHDA and CDR2 SQIVND (reference sequence). The length of the CDR3 is 14 residues. V lost 7 bases, J lost 0 bases, and 12 bases lay in between. In nucleotides, the CDR3 is TGTGCCAGTACCCAAACGACAGTGAACACTGAAGCTTTCTTT. Translating it yields CASTQTTVNTEAFF. Based on the CDR3 plus reference TRBV19 and TRBJ1-1, the full variable domain is DGGITQSPKYLFRKEGQNVTLSCEQNLNHDAMYWYRQDPGQGLRLIYYSQIVNDFQKGDIAEGYSVSREKKESFPLTVTSAQKNPTAFYLCASTQTTVNTEAFFGQGTRLTVV.

The rearrangement uses TRBV6-5 and TRBJ2-7, with D possibly being TRBD1 (5 bases). The CDR3 is made up of 14 amino acids. Per the germline V gene, CDR1 is MNHEY and CDR2 is SVGAGI. V shed 0 bases and J shed 2 bases, with 8 bases lying between them. CDR3 region: CASSYSTATYEQYF. DNA for the CDR3: TGTGCCAGCAGTTACTCGACAGCTACCTACGAGCAGTACTTC.